The 21 T cell receptor beta chains below all came from one sample that was sequenced in a study of T cell repertoires in ileal Crohn's disease. TCRdb's copy holds only in-frame clones and misses some; the assay was immunoSEQ multiplex PCR. The sample consists of thousands of clones, about 76% of them appearing once. The specimen sequenced was ileal tissue. All receptors come from an adult with Crohn's disease.

This chain connects TRBV5-1 to TRBJ2-2; tentative D call: TRBD1 (5 bases). The length of the CDR3 is 16 residues. The V gene lost 6 bases and the J gene lost 2 bases, with 17 bases spanning the gap. In germline, CDR1 is SGHRS, CDR2 YFSETQ. The CDR3 loop reads CASTPGQGINTGELFF. Here the CDR3 DNA reads TGCGCCAGCACTCCTGGGCAGGGAATTAACACCGGGGAGCTGTTTTTT.

This chain uses TRBV2 with TRBJ2-1; perhaps TRBD2 as D (5 bases). The germline V gene encodes CDR1 SNHLY and CDR2 FYNNEI. V shed 4 bases and J shed 3 bases, with 10 bases lying between them. The length of the CDR3 is 14 residues. Here the CDR3 reads CASSGGNFYNEQFF. The CDR3 bases are TGTGCCAGCAGTGGAGGGAACTTCTACAATGAGCAGTTCTTC.

CDR3 DNA: TGTGCCACCAGCAGACCGATGGGACTAGGGAAGGTCGAGCAGTACTTC. It translates to CATSRPMGLGKVEQYF. V and J are TRBV15 and TRBJ2-7, with 8 bases lining up with TRBD2. Germline trimming cut 2 bases from V and 6 bases from J; bases unmatched to any gene: 12. This CDR3 spans 16 amino acids. Germline loops: CDR1 LNHNV, CDR2 YYDKDF (reference sequence).

This clone was seen once. The DNA is omitted, as the CDR3 cannot be located on it reliably, and the CDR3 follows TCRdb's listing. This chain joins TRBV7-9 and TRBJ2-6; the D segment call TRBD1 is taken from the table without a DNA check. The CDR3 spans 18 residues, counting both ends. Germline-derived CDR1 and CDR2 are SEHNR and FQNEAQ (reference sequence). The CDR3 loop is CASSSSGQASSGANVLTF.

The chain uses TRBV28 and TRBJ1-2; 7 bases align to TRBD1. The germline CDR1 and CDR2 sequences are MDHEN and SYDVKM. After removal of 5 bases from V and 2 bases from J, the junction contained 2 bases not matched to a gene. The CDR3 runs 13 residues. CDR3 sequence reads: CASSTDRNYGYTF. The CDR3 DNA follows: TGTGCCAGCAGTACGGACAGGAACTATGGCTACACCTTC.

The chain employs TRBV6-1 and TRBJ1-5, with D unclear. V was shortened by 5 bases and J by 6 bases, with 11 bases between the two germline ends. Germline values: CDR1 MNHNS, CDR2 SASEGT. The length of the CDR3 is 13 residues. CDR3 loop: CASSLEGGQPQHF. The CDR3 nucleotides read TGTGCCAGCAGTCTCGAGGGCGGTCAGCCCCAGCATTTT.

The chain links TRBV18 to TRBJ1-2; 8 bases fit TRBD1. J lost 4 bases, V lost 3 bases, and 7 bases had no gene match. Germline V gene sequence: CDR1 KGHSH, CDR2 LQKENI. This CDR3 spans 15 amino acids. In DNA form, the CDR3 reads TGTGCCAGCTCACCCCTCGGACAGGGTGGCTATGGCTACACCTTC. Protein sequence: CASSPLGQGGYGYTF.

This chain connects TRBV15 to TRBJ2-7; maybe TRBD2 (7 bases). V lost 1 base to trimming and J lost 2 bases, with 9 bases between them. The CDR3 length is 14 residues. CDR1 LNHNV and CDR2 YYDKDF come from the germline V gene (reference sequence). The DNA for the CDR3 is TGTGCCACCAGCAGAGGGGGGGGCCCCTACGAGCAGTACTTC. The encoded protein is CATSRGGGPYEQYF.

The chain has TRBV2 and TRBJ1-5; 8 bases map to TRBD1. In germline, CDR1 is SNHLY, CDR2 FYNNEI. The trim removed 4 bases at V and 8 bases at J, leaving 10 bases unmatched. The CDR3 extends over 15 amino acids. The DNA for the CDR3 is TGTGCCAGCAGTGGACAGGGGATCGGTAGTGAGCCCCAGCATTTT. Encoded protein: CASSGQGIGSEPQHF.

The chain has TRBV5-1 and TRBJ2-7; 10 bases are a match to TRBD1. Germline assignment: CDR1 SGHRS and CDR2 YFSETQ. Losses at the gene ends were 2 bases for V and 5 bases for J; bases not matched to a gene: 7. The CDR3 is 15 residues long. The CDR3 DNA follows: TGCGCCAGCAGCTTAACCGGGACAGGGGTCCACGAGCAGTACTTC. This encodes CASSLTGTGVHEQYF.

The chain has TRBV6-1 and TRBJ1-1, with unresolved D. V was trimmed by 4 bases and J by 2 bases, leaving 8 bases between them. CDR1 and CDR2 (germline): MNHNS, SASEGT. The CDR3 extends over 13 amino acids. This chain's CDR3 is CASSAQVNTEAFF. CDR3 DNA sequence: TGTGCCAGCAGTGCCCAGGTAAACACTGAAGCTTTCTTT.

DNA for the CDR3: TGTGCCAGCAGTCCTCAGACAGGGTACGAGACCCAGTACTTC. Its translation is CASSPQTGYETQYF. The V gene is TRBV6-1, the J gene TRBJ2-5; 7 bases map to TRBD1. Germline CDR1 is MNHNS and CDR2 is SASEGT. The CDR3 is made up of 14 amino acids. V was pared by 5 bases and J by 5 bases, with 8 bases of the junction left unmatched.

This chain connects TRBV19 to TRBJ2-2; 8 nucleotides agree with TRBD1. The CDR3 length is 13 residues. The V and J ends lost 3 bases and 9 bases, in that order; junction bases with no gene match: 3. Germline CDR1 LNHDA, CDR2 SQIVND (reference sequence). The CDR3 DNA follows: TGTGCCAGTAGTATTGACAGGGGCCGGGAGCTGTTTTTT. Translation: CASSIDRGRELFF.

J is TRBJ2-1 and V is TRBV9, with 8 bases that match TRBD2. With 0 bases clipped from V and 9 bases from J, the junction kept 8 bases outside the gene matches. Germline V gives CDR1 SGDLS, CDR2 YYNGEE. The CDR3 loop spans 15 amino acids. This chain's CDR3 is CASSVGVLAVGEQFF. CDR3 sequence (DNA): TGTGCCAGCAGCGTAGGCGTACTAGCGGTTGGTGAGCAGTTCTTC.

This chain joins TRBV4-1 and TRBJ1-1; D ambiguous. The germline V gene encodes CDR1 MGHRA and CDR2 YSYEKL. This CDR3 contains 15 residues. V gave up 1 base and J gave up 1 base, with 10 bases separating them. The CDR3 region is CASSQAIERNTEAFF. Here the CDR3 DNA reads TGCGCCAGCAGCCAAGCGATAGAGAGGAACACTGAAGCTTTCTTT.

The chain links TRBV4-1 to TRBJ2-7, with 11 bases matching TRBD2. The CDR3 runs to 16 residues. Germline V gives CDR1 MGHRA, CDR2 YSYEKL. Trimming removed 0 bases from V and 2 bases from J; junction bases left unmatched: 3. Here the CDR3 DNA reads TGCGCCAGCAGCCAAGAAAATAGCGGGAGGGCCTACGAGCAGTACTTC. Protein: CASSQENSGRAYEQYF.

The chain combines TRBV14 with TRBJ1-1; D gene ambiguous. V was trimmed by 4 bases and J by 0 bases, leaving 21 bases between them. The CDR3 has 18 amino acids. The germline V gene has CDR1 SGHDN and CDR2 FVKESK. The CDR3 is CASSPRHSGINLNTEAFF. CDR3 DNA sequence: TGTGCCAGCAGCCCACGGCACAGTGGAATAAATCTGAACACTGAAGCTTTCTTT.

By sample share, this clone is large. The rearrangement uses TRBV4-3 and TRBJ2-3; 7 nucleotides match TRBD2. The germline V gene encodes CDR1 LGHNA and CDR2 YSLEER. The trim removed 0 bases at V and 5 bases at J, leaving 11 bases unmatched. This CDR3 has 17 residues. The CDR3 region has the DNA TGCGCCAGCAGCCAAGATACGGGTGCAGCGGGATTAGATACGCAGTATTTT. It specifies CASSQDTGAAGLDTQYF.

This clone has just one count. The chain employs TRBV29-1 and TRBJ1-1, with D uncertain. Germline loops: CDR1 SQVTM, CDR2 ANQGSEA. With 6 bases removed from V and 1 base from J, the gap between germline ends came to 18 bases. This CDR3 spans 15 amino acids. The CDR3 DNA reads as TGCAGCGTATCGAGGGCCGGACTTAAGAACACTGAAGCTTTCTTT. Encoded protein: CSVSRAGLKNTEAFF.

The chain links TRBV7-2 to TRBJ2-3, with D maybe TRBD2 (6 bases). The CDR3 contains 16 residues. V lost 2 bases and J 5 bases, leaving 17 bases between the germline ends. CDR1 is SGHTA and CDR2 is FQGNSA in the germline V gene. This CDR3 is CASSLRSALGGDTQYF. CDR3 coding DNA: TGTGCCAGCAGCTTAAGGAGCGCCCTGGGGGGAGATACGCAGTATTTT.

Only a few counts were recorded for this clone. The genes are TRBV29-1 and TRBJ2-7; 7 nucleotides align to TRBD2. The ends lost 5 bases at V and 3 bases at J; junction bases unmatched: 7. Germline CDR1 reads SQVTM; CDR2 reads ANQGSEA. CDR3 length: 13 amino acids. The DNA of the CDR3 is TGCAGCGTTTCAACGGGAGGATACTACGAGCAGTACTTC. Protein sequence: CSVSTGGYYEQYF.